The 26 T cell receptor beta chains below come from one sample, sequenced in a study of CD8 T cells in Susac syndrome. cDNA came from 0.5 to 1 ug RNA primed by random hexamers. TCRdb used MiXCR to reprocess the immunoSEQ multiplex PCR reads, holding one entry per CDR3 protein. The repertoire has over 200,000 distinct CDR3 sequences, about 95% of them found once; the top ten carry just over 0.08%. Source material: CD4+ T cells from PBMCs. The source of these receptors is a human donor with multiple sclerosis.

This chain uses TRBV3-1 with TRBJ1-6; no reliable D call. Trimming took off 4 bases at V and 3 bases at J, with 7 bases between the two ends. CDR1 is LGHDT and CDR2 is YNNKEL in the germline V gene (reference sequence). CDR3 length equals 14 residues. The CDR3 region is CASSLEIYNSPLHF. DNA for the CDR3: TGTGCCAGCAGCCTGGAGATCTATAATTCACCCCTCCACTTT. Complete variable domain (other parts from reference TRBV3-1 and TRBJ1-6): DTAVSQTPKYLVTQMGNDKSIKCEQNLGHDTMYWYKQDSKKFLKIMFSYNNKELIINETVPNRFSPKSPDKAHLNLHINSLELGDSAVYFCASSLEIYNSPLHFGNGTRLTVT.

The chain has TRBV20-1 and TRBJ2-5; D is tentatively TRBD1 or TRBD2 (6 bases each). The V end lost 6 bases, the J end lost 5 bases, and 22 bases lay between the germline ends. The CDR3 loop spans 15 amino acids. Looked up from germline, CDR1 is DFQATT and CDR2 is SNEGSKA (reference sequence). CDR3 bases: TGCAGTGCAAGGGCCCCATGGGGGGCATGGGAGACCCAGTACTTC. Translating it yields CSARAPWGAWETQYF.

The chain uses TRBV5-4 and TRBJ2-7, with D maybe TRBD1 (5 bases). The V gene's germline CDR1 is SGHNT and CDR2 YYREEE (reference sequence). Trimming pared 8 bases from V and 3 bases from J, leaving 18 bases between. The CDR3 extends over 14 amino acids. The CDR3 sequence is CASQKDKGFYEQYV. The DNA for the CDR3 is TGTGCCAGTCAGAAGGACAAGGGATTCTACGAGCAGTACGTC.

The gene calls are TRBV7-2 and TRBJ2-7, with no clear D. Germline loops: CDR1 SGHTA, CDR2 FQGNSA. The CDR3 sequence is 14 residues long. Trimming cost V 5 bases and J 1 base, with 12 bases left between them. DNA for the CDR3: TGTGCCAGCAGCCCCCGAGCGAGTTCCTACGAGCAGTACGTC. This codes for CASSPRASSYEQYV.

This chain connects TRBV4-2 to TRBJ2-7; D perhaps matches TRBD2 (6 bases). CDR1 is LGHNA, CDR2 YNFKEQ, per germline. The CDR3 loop spans 14 amino acids. The ends were cut back, 4 bases at V and 7 bases at J, with 17 bases in the middle. The CDR3 DNA reads as TGTGCCAGCAGCCCCCGGGACTCCGTCGGGGAGCAGTACTTC. Its protein is CASSPRDSVGEQYF.

The chain employs TRBV24-1 and TRBJ1-5; no clear D. Germline CDR1 and CDR2: KGHDR and SFDVKD. Trimming left V 6 bases short and J 6 bases short, with 11 bases between. CDR3 length: 13 amino acids. The CDR3 loop is CATSQSRGQPQHF. The CDR3, as DNA: TGTGCCACCAGTCAATCCCGGGGTCAGCCCCAGCATTTT.

This sequence joins TRBV30 and TRBJ2-7; 7 nucleotides match TRBD1. V was clipped by 1 base and J by 6 bases; unmatched bases: 0. From germline, CDR1 is GTSNPN and CDR2 SVGIG (reference sequence). This CDR3 spans 11 amino acids. The CDR3 is CAWSDRGEQYF. In DNA, the CDR3 is TGTGCCTGGAGTGACAGGGGCGAGCAGTACTTC.

This chain uses TRBV4-2 with TRBJ2-7, with no clear D. V was clipped by 0 bases and J by 3 bases, with 9 bases between them. The CDR3 sequence is 14 residues long. CDR1 is LGHNA, CDR2 YNFKEQ, per germline. For the CDR3, the DNA is TGTGCCAGCAGCCAAGATGCAAGGTTCTACGAGCAGTACGTC. Its protein product is CASSQDARFYEQYV.

The chain carries TRBV12-3 or TRBV12-4 and TRBJ1-6, with 7 bases aligning to TRBD1. The V segment lost 5 bases and the J segment 3 bases; nucleotides outside the gene matches: 4. The CDR3 runs to 15 residues. The CDR3 coding sequence is TGTGCCAGCAGTGTTCGACAGGGCTATAATTCACCCCTCCACTTT. Protein product: CASSVRQGYNSPLHF.

The V gene is TRBV29-1, the J gene TRBJ2-7, with 9 nucleotides matching TRBD1. The CDR3 is 12 residues long. The ends lost 3 bases at V and 5 bases at J; junction bases unmatched: 2. The germline CDR1 and CDR2 sequences are SQVTM and ANQGSEA. DNA of the CDR3: TGCAGCGTTGACCGGACAGGGGACGAGCAGTACTTC. It translates to CSVDRTGDEQYF.

V is TRBV23-1 and J is TRBJ2-4; TRBD1 might be the D (5 bases). TRBV23-1 is an ORF, with its function uncertain. V lost 3 bases and J 15 bases, leaving 15 bases between the germline ends. CDR3 length: 12 residues. The CDR3: CASSHSGSRVYF. Written as DNA, the CDR3 is TGCGCCAGCAGTCACTCAGGGTCCCGGGTGTACTTC.

This clonotype was observed a few times. The chain links TRBV12-3 or TRBV12-4 to TRBJ2-1, with 7 bases identical to TRBD2. V shed 3 bases, J shed 1 base, and the junction held 3 bases outside the gene matches. CDR3 length equals 15 residues. The DNA for the CDR3 is TGTGCCAGCAGTTTTGGCGGGGGATCCTACAATGAGCAGTTCTTC. Protein: CASSFGGGSYNEQFF.

The gene calls are TRBV6-5 and TRBJ2-1; no clear D gene. CDR1 and CDR2 from the germline V gene are MNHEY and SVGAGI. V was pared by 4 bases and J by 12 bases, with 13 bases between. There are 12 residues in the CDR3. As DNA, the CDR3 is TGTGCCAGCAGTTCCGTAGGAGTGACGCAGTTCTTC. Translating it yields CASSSVGVTQFF.

The chain employs TRBV14 and TRBJ2-3, with D hard to call. The length of the CDR3 is 14 residues. V lost 0 bases and J lost 5, with 9 bases in between. Germline V gives CDR1 SGHDN, CDR2 FVKESK. Here the CDR3 DNA reads TGTGCCAGCAGCCAAGATCCGGGTATAGATACGCAGTATTTT. It codes for CASSQDPGIDTQYF.

V and J are TRBV3-1 and TRBJ1-1; no firm D call. Germline V gives CDR1 LGHDT, CDR2 YNNKEL (reference sequence). The CDR3 is 14 amino acids. V gave up 2 bases and J gave up 5 bases, with 12 bases separating them. CDR3 loop: CASSQSGSGTEAFF. The CDR3 DNA sequence: TGTGCCAGCAGCCAATCCGGTTCGGGAACTGAAGCTTTCTTT.

The chain uses TRBV20-1 and TRBJ1-1; TRBD1 matches at 7 bases. The length of the CDR3 is 12 residues. Germline lookup yields CDR1 DFQATT and CDR2 SNEGSKA (reference sequence). V lost 2 bases to trimming and J lost 11 bases; unmatched junction nucleotides: 8. DNA for the CDR3: TGCAGTGCTAGAAGCCGACAGGGCGGGGCTTTCTTT. Protein: CSARSRQGGAFF.

The V and J genes are TRBV27 and TRBJ1-5; 9 bases agree with TRBD1. Per germline, CDR1 MNHEY and CDR2 SMNVEV (reference sequence). The CDR3 has 16 residues. Trimming at V came to 5 bases and at J to 6 bases, leaving 11 bases not matched to a gene. Here the CDR3 reads CASSPSGTGRGQPQHF. The CDR3 DNA reads as TGTGCCAGCAGTCCATCCGGGACAGGGAGGGGTCAGCCCCAGCATTTT.

This clonotype was seen once. J is TRBJ2-1 and V is TRBV29-1; TRBD1 is a possible D gene (6 bases). Germline V gene lookup returns CDR1 SQVTM and CDR2 ANQGSEA. V was pared by 5 bases and J by 5 bases, with 7 bases between. The CDR3 is made up of 11 amino acids. CDR3 loop: CSVRTDNEQFF. The CDR3, as DNA: TGCAGCGTTCGGACAGACAATGAGCAGTTCTTC.

The rearrangement links TRBV7-3 to TRBJ2-5, with a weak D call TRBD2 (6 bases). The CDR3 sequence is 13 residues long. Trimming removed 4 bases from V and 4 bases from J, with 10 bases in between. CDR1 SGHTA and CDR2 FQGTGA come from the germline V gene. CDR3 bases: TGTGCCAGCAGCTCCGGGGGTAGAGAGACCCAGTACTTC. This sequence encodes CASSSGGRETQYF.

The chain carries TRBV10-3 and TRBJ1-2; 7 bases line up with TRBD1. J gave up 2 bases and V 5 bases, and 11 bases lay outside the gene matches. This CDR3 is built from 16 residues. Per germline, CDR1 ENHRY and CDR2 SYGVKD. CDR3 in DNA: TGTGCCATCAGTAAGCCCGAACAACAGGGGAACTATGGCTACACCTTC. This encodes CAISKPEQQGNYGYTF.

This clonotype was detected only once. This sequence joins TRBV11-2 and TRBJ2-7; 11 bases are a match to TRBD1. In germline, CDR1 is SGHAT, CDR2 FQNNGV. The ends lost 5 bases at V and 1 base at J; junction bases unmatched: 7. CDR3 length: 16 residues. The CDR3 loop reads CASSHPDRGLSYEQYF. CDR3 nucleotides: TGTGCCAGCAGCCACCCGGACAGGGGGCTTTCCTACGAGCAGTACTTC.

The CDR3 loop is CASRGTGRYGYTF. The CDR3 nucleotides read TGTGCCAGCAGGGGGACAGGGAGGTATGGCTACACCTTC. The gene calls are TRBV27 and TRBJ1-2; 9 bases are shared with TRBD1. The trim removed 6 bases at V and 5 bases at J, leaving 4 bases unmatched. There are 13 residues in the CDR3. CDR1 MNHEY and CDR2 SMNVEV come from the germline V gene (reference sequence).

The V call is TRBV20-1, the J call TRBJ1-5; no firm D call. Germline CDR1 and CDR2: DFQATT and SNEGSKA (reference sequence). V lost 2 bases, J lost 2 bases, and 16 bases lay in between. There are 16 residues in the CDR3. The CDR3 here is CSARLISSVGNQPQHF. In DNA form, the CDR3 reads TGCAGTGCTAGACTTATTTCCTCGGTGGGCAATCAGCCCCAGCATTTT.

The rearrangement joins TRBV3-1 to TRBJ2-7; either TRBD1 or TRBD2 may supply D (6 bases each). Looked up from germline, CDR1 is LGHDT and CDR2 is YNNKEL (reference sequence). The CDR3 is 15 residues long. The V gene lost 2 bases and the J gene lost 7 bases, with 18 bases spanning the gap. The CDR3 region is CASSQPPPGAGEQYF. The CDR3 coding sequence is TGTGCCAGCAGCCAACCCCCGCCGGGGGCGGGGGAGCAGTACTTC.

V usage is TRBV20-1 and J usage is TRBJ2-5; possible D gene TRBD1, 7 bases. With 5 bases removed from V and 4 bases from J, the gap between germline ends came to 23 bases. CDR1 and CDR2 from the germline V gene are DFQATT and SNEGSKA (reference sequence). The CDR3 is made up of 16 amino acids. CDR3 DNA: TGCAGTGCTTCATACCCCTCAGGGGGGAATATAGAGACCCAGTACTTC. Its translation is CSASYPSGGNIETQYF.

In this sample, this clonotype turned up a few times. The chain employs TRBV30 and TRBJ1-2; D may be TRBD1 (5 bases). Trimming left V 0 bases short and J 3 bases short, with 8 bases between. CDR3 length: 13 residues. CDR1 and CDR2 from the germline V gene are GTSNPN and SVGIG (reference sequence). This CDR3 is CAWSVGRDYGYTF. The CDR3, as DNA: TGTGCCTGGAGTGTCGGCAGGGACTATGGCTACACCTTC.